This T cell receptor beta chain was recorded in a study of T cells after yellow fever vaccination. Points from the study as a whole: At around 95% for CD4 and over 80% for CD8, most primary-vaccination clones showed up again after the booster.

This clonotype was counted many times. As yet, its antigen is unknown. The CDR3 spans 15 residues. Trimming cost V 4 bases and J 2 bases; bases outside gene matches: 6. The germline V gene encodes CDR1 DFQATT and CDR2 SNEGSKA (reference sequence). Researchers made TCR cDNA using 5'RACE template switching, and this step added a universal primer site and UMIs. Each CDR3 protein is one row after TCRdb ran MiXCR on the 5' RACE reads. Altogether around 100,000 distinct CDR3 sequences are present, 8% to 9.5% being singletons, with the ten largest covering 25%. This chain joins TRBV20-1 and TRBJ2-1; TRBD2 matches at 9 bases. The origin of this receptor is a man under 40 who received the YFV17D yellow fever vaccine. The sequenced sample was CD8+ T cells sorted from PBMCs, obtained 45 days after the yellow fever booster vaccination. This CDR3 reads CSATRLAATYNEQFF. The CDR3 coding sequence is TGCAGTGCTACTCGACTAGCGGCAACCTACAATGAGCAGTTCTTC.